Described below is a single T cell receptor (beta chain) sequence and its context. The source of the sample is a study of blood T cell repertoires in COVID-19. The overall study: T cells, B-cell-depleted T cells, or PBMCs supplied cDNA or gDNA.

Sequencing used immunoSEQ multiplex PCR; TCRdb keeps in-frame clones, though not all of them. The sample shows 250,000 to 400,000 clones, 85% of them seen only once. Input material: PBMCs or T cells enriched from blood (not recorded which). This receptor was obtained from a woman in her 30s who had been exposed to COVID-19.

DNA of the CDR3: TGCGCCAGCTCTGGGCTAGCGGGACTGTCGAGCACCGGGGAGCTGTTTTTT. This gives the protein CASSGLAGLSSTGELFF. V usage is TRBV10-2 and J usage is TRBJ2-2; TRBD2 agrees at 9 bases. J was trimmed by 4 bases and V by 8 bases; bases with no gene match: 14. The CDR3 spans 17 residues. Germline loops: CDR1 WSHSY, CDR2 SAAADI.